The source of this TCR beta chain is a study of CD8 T cells in acute hepatitis C reinfection. Profiling relied on immunoSEQ multiplex PCR, and the TCRdb table lists in-frame clones only, not all of them. Among approximately 39,000 clones listed, just under 90% were seen once. Time point indicated: naive CD8 control sorted from an acute-time-point sample. The CDR3 covers 14 residues. With V trimmed by 5 bases and J by 4 bases, 7 bases remained unmatched. Germline CDR1 reads MNHEY; CDR2 reads SVGAGI. This rearrangement joins TRBV6-5 to TRBJ1-2; 7 positions agree with TRBD1. The receptor was isolated from a man aged 30 to 45 with chronic hepatitis C. Specimen: naive CD8+ T cells from PBMCs. The CDR3: CASSVTGRGYGYTF. CDR3 sequence (DNA): TGTGCCAGCAGTGTGACAGGGAGGGGCTATGGCTACACCTTC.